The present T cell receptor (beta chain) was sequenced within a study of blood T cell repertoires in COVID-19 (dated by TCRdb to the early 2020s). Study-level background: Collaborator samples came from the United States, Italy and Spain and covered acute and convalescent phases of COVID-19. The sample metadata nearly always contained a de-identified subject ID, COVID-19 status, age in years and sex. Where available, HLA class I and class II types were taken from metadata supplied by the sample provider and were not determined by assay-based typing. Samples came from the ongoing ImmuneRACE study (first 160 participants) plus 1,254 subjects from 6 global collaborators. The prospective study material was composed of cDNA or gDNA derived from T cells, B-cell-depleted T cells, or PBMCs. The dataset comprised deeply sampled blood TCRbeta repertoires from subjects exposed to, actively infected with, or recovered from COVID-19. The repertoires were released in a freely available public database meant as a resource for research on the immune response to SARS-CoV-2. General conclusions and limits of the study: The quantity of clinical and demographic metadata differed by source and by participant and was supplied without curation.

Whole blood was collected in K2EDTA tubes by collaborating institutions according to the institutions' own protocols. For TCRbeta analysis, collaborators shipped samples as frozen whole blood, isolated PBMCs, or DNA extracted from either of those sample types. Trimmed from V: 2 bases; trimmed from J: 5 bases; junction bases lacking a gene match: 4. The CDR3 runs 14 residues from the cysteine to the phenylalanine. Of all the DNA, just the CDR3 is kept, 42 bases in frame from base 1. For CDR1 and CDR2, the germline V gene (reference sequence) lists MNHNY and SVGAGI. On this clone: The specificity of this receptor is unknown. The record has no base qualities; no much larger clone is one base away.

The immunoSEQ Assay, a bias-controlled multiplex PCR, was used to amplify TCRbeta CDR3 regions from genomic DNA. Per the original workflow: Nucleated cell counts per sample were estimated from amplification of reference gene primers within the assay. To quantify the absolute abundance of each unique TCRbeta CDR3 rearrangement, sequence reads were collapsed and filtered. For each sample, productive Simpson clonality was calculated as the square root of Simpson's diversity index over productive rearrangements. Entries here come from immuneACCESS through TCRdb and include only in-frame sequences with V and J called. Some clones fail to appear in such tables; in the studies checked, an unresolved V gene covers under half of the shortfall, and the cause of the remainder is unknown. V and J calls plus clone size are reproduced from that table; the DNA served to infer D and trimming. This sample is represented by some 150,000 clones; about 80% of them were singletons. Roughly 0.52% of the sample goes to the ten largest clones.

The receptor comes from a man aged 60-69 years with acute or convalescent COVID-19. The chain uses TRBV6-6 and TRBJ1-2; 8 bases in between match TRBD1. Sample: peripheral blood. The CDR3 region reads CASSYTGTGYGYTF. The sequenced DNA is TGTGCCAGCAGTTACACCGGGACAGGTTATGGCTACACCTTC.